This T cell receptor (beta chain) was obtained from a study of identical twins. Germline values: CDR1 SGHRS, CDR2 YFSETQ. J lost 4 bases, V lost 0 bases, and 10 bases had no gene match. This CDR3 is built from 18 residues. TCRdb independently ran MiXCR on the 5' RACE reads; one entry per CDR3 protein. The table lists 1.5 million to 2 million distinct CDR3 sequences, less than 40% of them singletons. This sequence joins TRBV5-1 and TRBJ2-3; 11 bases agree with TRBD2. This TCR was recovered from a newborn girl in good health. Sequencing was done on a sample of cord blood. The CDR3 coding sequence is TGCGCCAGCAGCTTGGGTTCGTTTAGCGGGGGGGCTGCAGATACGCAGTATTTT. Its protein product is CASSLGSFSGGAADTQYF. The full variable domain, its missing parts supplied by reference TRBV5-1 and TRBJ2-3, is KAGVTQTPRYLIKTRGQQVTLSCSPISGHRSVSWYQQTPGQGLQFLFEYFSETQRNKGNFPGRFSGRQFSNSRSEMNVSTLELGDSALYLCASSLGSFSGGAADTQYFGPGTRLTVL.